The 14 T cell receptor beta chains given below trace back to one sample, sequenced in a study of long-term antiretroviral therapy in people with HIV. The assay, immunoSEQ v3.0, was run at survey level. Produced via immunoSEQ multiplex PCR; TCRdb's table is partial and in-frame only. The sample consists of approximately 22,000 clones, 80% to 85% of them appearing once. The input for sequencing was unsorted PBMCs, taken 1.9 years after starting antiretroviral therapy. All receptors derive from a woman aged 50 to 65 with HIV.

The gene calls are TRBV14 and TRBJ1-1; unclear D gene. This CDR3 spans 13 amino acids. V was trimmed by 2 bases and J by 4 bases, leaving 8 bases between them. CDR1 SGHDN and CDR2 FVKESK come from the germline V gene. CDR3 DNA: TGTGCCAGCAGCCAATCAACCCGCACTGAAGCTTTCTTT. It codes for CASSQSTRTEAFF.

The chain joins TRBV5-6 to TRBJ1-6; D ambiguous. CDR1 SGHDT and CDR2 YYEEEE come from the germline V gene. The V end lost 0 bases, the J end lost 12 bases, and 10 bases lay between the germline ends. The CDR3 loop spans 13 amino acids. CDR3 DNA sequence: TGTGCCAGCAGCTTGGGGTCTCCGGGACCCCTCCACTTT. Translation gives CASSLGSPGPLHF.

V usage is TRBV5-1 and J usage is TRBJ2-3; D might be TRBD2 (6 bases). Germline values: CDR1 SGHRS, CDR2 YFSETQ. This CDR3 is 14 amino acids long. Trimming stripped 0 bases from V and 4 bases from J, with 9 bases between. The CDR3 is CASSLEPGADTQYF. CDR3 nucleotides: TGCGCCAGCAGCTTGGAGCCGGGAGCAGATACGCAGTATTTT.

The V and J genes are TRBV18 and TRBJ2-7, with D unclear. The CDR3 is 15 amino acids. The V end was cut by 3 bases, the J end by 1 base, with 13 bases between. In germline, CDR1 is KGHSH, CDR2 LQKENI. CDR3 DNA sequence: TGTGCCAGCTCACCTCAGAAGGTGGGGTCCTACGAGCAGTACTTC. It codes for CASSPQKVGSYEQYF.

The CDR3 spells CASSYSGFNEKLFF. CDR3 DNA sequence: TGTGCCAGCAGTTATTCGGGGTTTAATGAAAAACTGTTTTTT. The J gene is TRBJ1-4, the V gene TRBV6-5; no firm D call. Germline V gene sequence: CDR1 MNHEY, CDR2 SVGAGI. The CDR3 has 14 amino acids. Trimming took 3 bases from V and 4 from J, leaving 9 bases between them.

This clone was seen once. The rearrangement links TRBV2 to TRBJ1-5; TRBD1 is a possible D gene (5 bases). This CDR3 has 13 amino acids. Trimming cost V 6 bases and J 7 bases, with 13 bases left between them. Germline-derived CDR1 and CDR2 are SNHLY and FYNNEI. The CDR3 region is CASSPGPEQPQHF. The CDR3 DNA reads as TGTGCCAGCAGCCCGGGACCCGAACAGCCCCAGCATTTT.

The CDR3 DNA sequence: TGTGCCAGCTCACCAGGGGGCGAGTATGGCTACACCTTC. Translating it yields CASSPGGEYGYTF. The rearrangement joins TRBV18 to TRBJ1-2, with D tentatively TRBD1 (6 bases). CDR1 KGHSH and CDR2 LQKENI come from the germline V gene. This CDR3 is 13 amino acids long. With 2 bases removed from V and 5 bases from J, the gap between germline ends came to 9 bases.

The chain is built from TRBV5-1 and TRBJ2-1; the match to TRBD2 covers 7 bases. V trimming: 1 base; J trimming: 9 bases; junction bases outside the gene matches: 7. Per germline, CDR1 SGHRS and CDR2 YFSETQ. The CDR3 is made up of 14 amino acids. CDR3: CASSLLGGKGEQFF. CDR3 in DNA: TGCGCCAGCAGCTTGCTGGGGGGGAAAGGTGAGCAGTTCTTC.

The chain combines TRBV2 with TRBJ2-5; 10 bases align to TRBD1. The J call may be in error: the DNA end matches TRBJ2-7 better. This CDR3 is 14 amino acids long. Germline-derived CDR1 and CDR2 are SNHLY and FYNNEI. The CDR3 here is CASSDRDRGYEQYF. The DNA of the CDR3 is TGTGCCAGCAGTGACCGGGACAGGGGATACGAGCAGTACTTC.

The chain combines TRBV18 with TRBJ2-3, with D perhaps given as TRBD1 or TRBD2 (5 bases each). The V gene's germline CDR1 is KGHSH and CDR2 LQKENI. The CDR3 has 15 amino acids. Trimming pared 8 bases from V and 0 bases from J, leaving 15 bases between. DNA for the CDR3: TGTGCCAGCACGCCGCCGGGGCCGAGCACAGATACGCAGTATTTT. The encoded protein is CASTPPGPSTDTQYF.

The chain carries TRBV7-8 and TRBJ1-2; a weak D match, TRBD1 (5 bases). This CDR3 has 14 residues. V gave up 5 bases and J gave up 7 bases, with 17 bases separating them. Germline V lookup: CDR1 SGHVS, CDR2 FQNEAQ. For the CDR3, the DNA is TGTGCCAGCAGCCTTAAGAGGGGCGTTGCTGGCTACACCTTC. It translates to CASSLKRGVAGYTF.

J is TRBJ2-5 and V is TRBV7-7; D call uncertain. The length of the CDR3 is 13 residues. Germline CDR1 SSHAT, CDR2 FNYEAQ (reference sequence). V was trimmed by 1 base and J by 5 bases, leaving 8 bases between them. The CDR3 sequence: CASSLDFAETQYF. CDR3 coding DNA: TGTGCCAGCAGCTTAGATTTCGCGGAGACCCAGTACTTC.

The rearrangement joins TRBV10-3 to TRBJ1-1, with 8 bases identical to TRBD1. The trim removed 4 bases at V and 3 bases at J, leaving 7 bases unmatched. CDR1 and CDR2 (germline): ENHRY, SYGVKD. This CDR3 is built from 15 residues. The CDR3 DNA reads as TGTGCCATCAGTGGTTCACAGGGGGAGGACACTGAAGCTTTCTTT. It translates to CAISGSQGEDTEAFF.

The J gene is TRBJ2-3, the V gene TRBV5-4; TRBD2 aligns across 10 bases. V lost 3 bases to trimming and J lost 4 bases; unmatched junction nucleotides: 11. This CDR3 has 17 residues. From germline, CDR1 is SGHNT and CDR2 YYREEE (reference sequence). CDR3 protein: CASSSRTLAGSPDTQYF. CDR3 DNA sequence: TGTGCCAGCAGCTCCCGAACACTAGCGGGGAGCCCAGATACGCAGTATTTT.